This TCR beta chain stems from a study of blood T cell repertoires in COVID-19. The CDR3 has 16 residues. V lost 6 bases, J lost 1 base, and 17 bases lay in between. CDR1 and CDR2 (germline): LNHDA, SQIVND (reference sequence). This clone is a singleton in its sample. As processed by the authors: Cell counts per sample came from amplifying reference gene primers. Repertoires were generated with immunoSEQ multiplex PCR, while TCRdb's copy carries only in-frame clones and drops some. V, J and clone size are those of that table, while D and trimming were read from the DNA. The sample consists of roughly 100,000 clones, 84% of them appearing once.

The receptor comes from a man aged 55 to 70 with acute or convalescent COVID-19. V and J are TRBV19 and TRBJ2-3, with D perhaps matching TRBD2 (6 bases). The sample comprised peripheral blood. The CDR3 nucleotides are TGTGCCAGTAGCATCCCTGAAGCGGGCCGCACAGATACGCAGTATTTT. It is translated as CASSIPEAGRTDTQYF.